This T cell receptor (beta chain) was observed in a study of spatial heterogeneity in lung cancer. About the research overall: Some 72 TRACERx patients with early, untreated non-small cell lung cancer donated samples. Follow-up PBMC samples were sequenced when available, at a median of around 23 months after resection.

Every TCR cDNA molecule carried a tag that served as a unique molecular identifier. Each CDR3 protein gets one entry after TCRdb re-called the 5' RACE reads with MiXCR. This sample carries approximately 39,000 distinct CDR3 sequences, 6% to 9.5% of them seen once, and the ten largest clones take roughly 8.8%. V dropped 5 bases and J dropped 0 bases, with 13 bases sitting between them. This CDR3 has 15 amino acids. In germline, CDR1 is LGHNT, CDR2 FRNRAP. The sample's time point: blood at routine non-recurrence follow-up after resection. This clonotype was counted at least ten times. The chain is built from TRBV12-5 and TRBJ1-1; no definite D call. The sample consisted of PBMCs, taken at follow-up. The sequence derives from a male donor with early-stage non-small cell lung cancer. This CDR3 reads CASGTSAEMNTEAFF. The DNA of the CDR3 is TGTGCTAGTGGTACTTCGGCGGAAATGAACACTGAAGCTTTCTTT. The whole variable domain, remainder taken from reference TRBV12-5 and TRBJ1-1, is DARVTQTPRHKVTEMGQEVTMRCQPILGHNTVFWYRQTMMQGLELLAYFRNRAPLDDSGMPKDRFSAEMPDATLATLKIQPSEPRDSAVYFCASGTSAEMNTEAFFGQGTRLTVV.